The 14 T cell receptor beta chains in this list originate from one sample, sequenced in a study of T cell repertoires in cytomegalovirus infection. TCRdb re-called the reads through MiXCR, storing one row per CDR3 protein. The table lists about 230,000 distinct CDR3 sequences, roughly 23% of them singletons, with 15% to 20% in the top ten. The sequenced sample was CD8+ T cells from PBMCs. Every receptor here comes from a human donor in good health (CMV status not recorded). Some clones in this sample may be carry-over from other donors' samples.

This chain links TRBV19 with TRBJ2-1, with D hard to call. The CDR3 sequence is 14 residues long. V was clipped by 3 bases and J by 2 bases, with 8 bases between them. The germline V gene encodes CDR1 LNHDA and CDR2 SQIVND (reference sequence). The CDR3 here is CASSMGGPYNEQFF. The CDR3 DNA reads TGTGCCAGTAGTATGGGTGGACCCTACAATGAGCAGTTCTTC.

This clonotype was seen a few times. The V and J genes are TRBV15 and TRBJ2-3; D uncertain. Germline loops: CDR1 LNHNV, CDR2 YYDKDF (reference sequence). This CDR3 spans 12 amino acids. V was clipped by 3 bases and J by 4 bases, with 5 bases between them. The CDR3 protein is CATSRFPDTQYF. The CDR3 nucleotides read TGTGCCACCAGCAGGTTCCCAGATACGCAGTATTTT.

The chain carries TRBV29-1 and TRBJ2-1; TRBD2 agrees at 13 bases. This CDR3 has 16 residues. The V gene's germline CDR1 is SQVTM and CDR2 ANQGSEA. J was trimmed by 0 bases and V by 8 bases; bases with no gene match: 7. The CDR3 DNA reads TGCAGCTTTAGGACTAGCGGGGGACGCTCCTACAATGAGCAGTTCTTC. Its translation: CSFRTSGGRSYNEQFF.

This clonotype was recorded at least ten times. This CDR3 reads CASSSSLLQGYGYTF. The CDR3 coding sequence is TGTGCCAGCAGCTCTTCGTTATTACAGGGCTATGGCTACACCTTC. This chain joins TRBV7-2 and TRBJ1-2; D perhaps matches TRBD1 (6 bases). Germline lookup yields CDR1 SGHTA and CDR2 FQGNSA. The CDR3 sequence is 15 residues long. V shed 4 bases and J shed 4 bases, with 16 bases lying between them.

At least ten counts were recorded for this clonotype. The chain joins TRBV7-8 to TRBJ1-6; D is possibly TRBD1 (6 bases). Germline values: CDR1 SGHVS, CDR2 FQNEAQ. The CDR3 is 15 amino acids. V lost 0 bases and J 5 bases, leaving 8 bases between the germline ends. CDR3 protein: CASSLAGQNNSPLHF. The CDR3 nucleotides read TGTGCCAGCAGCTTAGCCGGACAGAATAATTCACCCCTCCACTTT.

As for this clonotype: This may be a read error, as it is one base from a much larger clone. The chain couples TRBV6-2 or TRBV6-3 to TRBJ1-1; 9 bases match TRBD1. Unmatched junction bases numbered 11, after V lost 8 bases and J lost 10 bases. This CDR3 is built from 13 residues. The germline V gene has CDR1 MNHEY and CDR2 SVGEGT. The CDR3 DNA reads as TGTGCCAGCTGGACCGGGACAGGGCTACTAGCTTTCTTT. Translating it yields CASWTGTGLLAFF.

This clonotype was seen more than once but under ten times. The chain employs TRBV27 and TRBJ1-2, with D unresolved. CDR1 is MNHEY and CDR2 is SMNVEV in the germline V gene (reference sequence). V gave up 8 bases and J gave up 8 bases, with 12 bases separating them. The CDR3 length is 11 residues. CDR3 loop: CASAINGGYTF. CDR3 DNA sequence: TGTGCCAGCGCGATTAATGGGGGCTACACCTTC.

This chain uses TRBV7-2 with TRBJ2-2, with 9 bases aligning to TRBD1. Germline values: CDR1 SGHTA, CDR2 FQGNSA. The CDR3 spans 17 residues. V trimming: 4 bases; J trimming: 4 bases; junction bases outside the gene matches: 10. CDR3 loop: CASSSLTGGSGTGELFF. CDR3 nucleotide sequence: TGTGCCAGCAGCTCCCTTACAGGGGGCTCGGGCACCGGGGAGCTGTTTTTT.

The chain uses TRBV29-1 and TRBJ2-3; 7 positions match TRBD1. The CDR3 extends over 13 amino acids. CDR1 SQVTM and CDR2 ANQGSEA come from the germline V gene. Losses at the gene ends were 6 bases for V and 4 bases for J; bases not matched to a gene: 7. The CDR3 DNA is TGCAGCGTGGAAAGGGGGCTAGCAGATACGCAGTATTTT. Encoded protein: CSVERGLADTQYF.

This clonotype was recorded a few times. The CDR3 sequence is CASSLWGSGTDTQYF. The CDR3 DNA sequence: TGTGCCAGCAGTTTGTGGGGGTCGGGCACAGATACGCAGTATTTT. V usage is TRBV12-3 or TRBV12-4 and J usage is TRBJ2-3; perhaps D is TRBD1 or TRBD2 (5 bases each). V shed 3 bases and J shed 1 base, with 11 bases lying between them. There are 15 residues in the CDR3.

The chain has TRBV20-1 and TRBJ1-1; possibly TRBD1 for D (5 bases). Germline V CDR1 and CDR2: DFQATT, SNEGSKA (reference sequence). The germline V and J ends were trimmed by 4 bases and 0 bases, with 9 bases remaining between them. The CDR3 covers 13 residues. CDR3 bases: TGCAGTGCTAAGGGACGGCTGAACACTGAAGCTTTCTTT. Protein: CSAKGRLNTEAFF.

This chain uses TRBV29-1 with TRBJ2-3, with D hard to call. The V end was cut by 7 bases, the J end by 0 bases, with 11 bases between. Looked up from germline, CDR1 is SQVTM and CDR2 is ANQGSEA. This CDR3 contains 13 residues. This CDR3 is CSAPLGSTDTQYF. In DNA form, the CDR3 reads TGCAGCGCCCCACTTGGGAGCACAGATACGCAGTATTTT.

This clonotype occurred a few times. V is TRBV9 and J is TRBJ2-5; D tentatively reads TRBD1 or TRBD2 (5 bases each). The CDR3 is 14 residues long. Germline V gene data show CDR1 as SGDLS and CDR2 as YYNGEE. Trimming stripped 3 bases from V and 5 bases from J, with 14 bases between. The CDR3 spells CASSEWGSGETQYF. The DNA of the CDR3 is TGTGCCAGCAGCGAGTGGGGGTCGGGGGAGACCCAGTACTTC.

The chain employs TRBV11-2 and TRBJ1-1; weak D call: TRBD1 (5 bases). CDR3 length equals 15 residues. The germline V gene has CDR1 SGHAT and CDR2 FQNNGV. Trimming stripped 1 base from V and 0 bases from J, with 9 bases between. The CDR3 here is CASSLVIGVNTEAFF. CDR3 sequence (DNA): TGTGCCAGCAGCTTAGTTATAGGGGTGAACACTGAAGCTTTCTTT.